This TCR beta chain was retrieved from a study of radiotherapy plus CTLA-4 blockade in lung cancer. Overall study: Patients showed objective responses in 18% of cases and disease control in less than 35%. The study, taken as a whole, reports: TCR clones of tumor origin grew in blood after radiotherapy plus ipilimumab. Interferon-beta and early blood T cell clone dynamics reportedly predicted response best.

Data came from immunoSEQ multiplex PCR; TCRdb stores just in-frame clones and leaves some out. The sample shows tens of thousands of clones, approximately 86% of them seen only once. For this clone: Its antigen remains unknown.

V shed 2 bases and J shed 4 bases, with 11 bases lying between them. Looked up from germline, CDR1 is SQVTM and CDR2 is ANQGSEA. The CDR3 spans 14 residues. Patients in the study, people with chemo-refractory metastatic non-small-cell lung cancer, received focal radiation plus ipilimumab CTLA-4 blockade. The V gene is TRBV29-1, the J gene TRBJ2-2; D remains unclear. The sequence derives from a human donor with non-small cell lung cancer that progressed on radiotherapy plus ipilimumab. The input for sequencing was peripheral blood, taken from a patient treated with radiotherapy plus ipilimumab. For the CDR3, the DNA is TGCAGCGTTGAATCGCCCGGGCCCACCGGGGAGCTGTTTTTT. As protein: CSVESPGPTGELFF.